Presented here are 10 T cell receptor beta chains from one specimen sequenced in a study of response to subunit inactivated influenza vaccine. In TCRdb, the RT-PCR reads were re-called with MiXCR into one record per CDR3 protein. Of about 650,000 distinct CDR3 sequences listed, approximately 15% are singletons. The source was PBMCs from blood, collected roughly 2 weeks before vaccination. These receptors all stem from a man aged 50 to 60 who received an inactivated influenza vaccine.

This clonotype has a count of ten or more. The chain carries TRBV4-1 and TRBJ1-5; D may be TRBD1 (5 bases). From germline, CDR1 is MGHRA and CDR2 YSYEKL. There are 19 residues in the CDR3. The V end was cut by 1 base, the J end by 0 bases, with 19 bases between. CDR3 sequence (DNA): TGCGCCAGCAGCCAAGCCTTGGGACTAGGAGGACATAGCAATCAGCCCCAGCATTTT. Its translation: CASSQALGLGGHSNQPQHF.

V and J are TRBV5-1 and TRBJ2-3; the match to TRBD2 covers 11 bases. This CDR3 has 15 residues. CDR1 is SGHRS, CDR2 YFSETQ, per germline. V trimming: 0 bases; J trimming: 6 bases; junction bases outside the gene matches: 3. CDR3 loop: CASSLAPSGRDTQYF. CDR3 nucleotides: TGCGCCAGCAGCTTGGCTCCTAGCGGGAGGGATACGCAGTATTTT.

This rearrangement joins TRBV20-1 to TRBJ2-1, with 11 bases lining up with TRBD2. Germline assignment: CDR1 DFQATT and CDR2 SNEGSKA (reference sequence). The CDR3 has 14 amino acids. The J segment lost 10 bases and the V segment lost 6 bases, leaving 11 bases of the junction unmatched. The CDR3 DNA sequence: TGCAGTGCCAAGACTAGCGGGATGATCAACGAGCAGTTCTTC. Translation: CSAKTSGMINEQFF.

This clonotype was counted at least ten times. V gene TRBV20-1 combines with J gene TRBJ2-1; 8 positions match TRBD2. This CDR3 is 14 amino acids long. Germline CDR1 is DFQATT and CDR2 is SNEGSKA (reference sequence). V was pared by 3 bases and J by 3 bases, with 4 bases of the junction left unmatched. The CDR3 coding sequence is TGCAGTGCTAGCGGGGGGGAGGTCTACAATGAGCAGTTCTTC. This sequence encodes CSASGGEVYNEQFF.

The chain has TRBV15 and TRBJ2-2, with D perhaps assigned TRBD1 or TRBD2 (6 bases each). The germline V and J ends were trimmed by 0 bases and 13 bases, with 21 bases remaining between them. The germline V gene encodes CDR1 LNHNV and CDR2 YYDKDF (reference sequence). The CDR3 is 16 residues long. The CDR3 loop reads CATSREGARMAEGLFF. CDR3 nucleotide sequence: TGTGCCACCAGCAGAGAGGGGGCCCGTATGGCGGAGGGGCTGTTTTTT.

This clonotype was observed a handful of times. DNA for the CDR3: TGTGCCAGCAGCTCCAGACTAGCGCGGGGAGAGACCCAGTACTTC. Translated: CASSSRLARGETQYF. The chain recombines TRBV7-2 with TRBJ2-5; 8 nucleotides align to TRBD2. The J segment lost 4 bases and the V segment lost 4 bases, leaving 8 bases of the junction unmatched. This CDR3 has 15 residues. Germline V gives CDR1 SGHTA, CDR2 FQGNSA.

This clonotype was seen a few times. The CDR3 here is CASSQLKPTSGRAGGTGELFF. The CDR3 DNA reads TGTGCCAGCAGCCAACTGAAGCCGACTAGCGGGAGGGCCGGTGGCACCGGGGAGCTGTTTTTT. This rearrangement joins TRBV7-6 to TRBJ2-2; 14 bases map to TRBD2. Germline CDR1 and CDR2: SGHVS and FNYEAQ. Trimming at V came to 5 bases and at J to 4 bases, leaving 18 bases not matched to a gene. The CDR3 runs 21 residues.

The sample holds many counts of this clonotype. The chain couples TRBV6-2 or TRBV6-3 to TRBJ2-7, with unresolved D. The CDR3 runs to 13 residues. Germline loops: CDR1 MNHEY, CDR2 SVGEGT. The V end lost 6 bases, the J end lost 3 bases, and 12 bases lay between the germline ends. The CDR3 sequence is CASRDDGFYEQYF. In DNA form, the CDR3 reads TGTGCCAGCAGAGACGACGGTTTCTACGAGCAGTACTTC.

The J gene is TRBJ1-3, the V gene TRBV7-2; 9 bases match TRBD1. CDR3 length: 15 residues. V lost 3 bases to trimming and J lost 3 bases; unmatched junction nucleotides: 3. The germline V gene encodes CDR1 SGHTA and CDR2 FQGNSA. In DNA, the CDR3 is TGTGCCAGCAGCTTTAGGACAGGGGATGGAAACACCATATATTTT. Translated, it gives CASSFRTGDGNTIYF.

The V and J genes are TRBV11-3 and TRBJ2-3; no firm D call. The V gene lost 5 bases and the J gene lost 9 bases, with 12 bases spanning the gap. This CDR3 has 12 amino acids. Germline CDR1 reads SGHNT; CDR2 reads YENEEA. The CDR3 bases are TGTGCCAGCAGCCCAAACCGACTGACGCAGTATTTT. Protein product: CASSPNRLTQYF. The full variable domain, rest sourced from reference TRBV11-3 and TRBJ2-3, is EAGVVQSPRYKIIEKKQPVAFWCNPISGHNTLYWYLQNLGQGPELLIRYENEEAVDDSQLPKDRFSAERLKGVDSTLKIQPAELGDSAVYLCASSPNRLTQYFGPGTRLTVL.